This T cell receptor (beta chain) was documented in a study of blood T cells in healthy people across ages. Findings and limits, study-wide: Estimated diversity that came from one million T cells was considered an underestimate.

This clonotype was seen only a few times. Its cognate antigen is unknown. Using a J-beta primer mix together with a sample-barcoded 5' primer, a second PCR was run for roughly 6 to 12 cycles. In TCRdb, the 5' RACE reads were re-called with MiXCR into one record per CDR3 protein. The table has 850,000 to 950,000 distinct CDR3 sequences, more than 25% seen once. The sample comprised blood. The receptor was isolated from an elderly woman in good health.

The CDR3 protein is CASSVRGEQYF. The CDR3 bases are TGTGCCAGCAGTGTTAGGGGTGAGCAGTACTTC. The genes are TRBV28 and TRBJ2-7; D is possibly TRBD1 (5 bases). The CDR3 has 11 residues. CDR1 is MDHEN, CDR2 SYDVKM, per germline. Trimming removed 5 bases at V and 7 bases at J, with 9 bases between.